This T cell receptor (beta chain) comes out of a study of spatial heterogeneity in lung cancer. This clonotype was recorded many times. As an off-target read in a library built for alpha chains, this beta chain has a frequency of little significance. With 11 bases clipped from V and 4 bases from J, the junction kept 9 bases outside the gene matches. The CDR3 has 13 residues. CDR1 and CDR2 (germline): MNHNS, SASEGT. The time point: sample taken at primary tumor resection. TCRdb passed the 5' RACE reads through MiXCR, listing each CDR3 protein once. The table records some 6,100 distinct CDR3 sequences, around 13% of them present only once.

The input for sequencing was lung tissue, taken at surgery. The receptor comes from a human donor with early-stage non-small cell lung cancer. This rearrangement joins TRBV6-1 to TRBJ2-7, with TRBD2 matching 9 bases. The CDR3 sequence is CAARLAGRYEQYF. The CDR3 bases are TGTGCCGCAAGGCTAGCGGGAAGGTACGAGCAGTACTTC.